Following are 7 T cell receptor beta chains from one sample sequenced in a study of blood T cells in healthy people across ages. The authors ran a second PCR of about 6 to 11 cycles using a sample-barcoded 5' primer and a J-beta primer mix. MiXCR, applied by TCRdb to the 5' RACE reads, yields one record per CDR3 protein. The repertoire holds 650,000 to 800,000 distinct CDR3 sequences, roughly 44% seen once, with about a fifth in the top ten. Sequenced input: blood. The source of these receptors is a man aged 55 to 69 in good health.

This clonotype appeared a few times. The chain links TRBV27 to TRBJ1-6; D is uncertain. Germline assignment: CDR1 MNHEY and CDR2 SMNVEV (reference sequence). V lost 5 bases, J lost 6 bases, and 11 bases lay in between. This CDR3 comprises 14 residues. The CDR3 bases are TGTGCCAGCAGTACGGGTGAGTCTAATTCACCCCTCCACTTT. It codes for CASSTGESNSPLHF.

J is TRBJ1-4 and V is TRBV28; TRBD1 agrees at 8 bases. J gave up 8 bases and V 3 bases, and 14 bases lay outside the gene matches. The CDR3 totals 17 residues. Germline values: CDR1 MDHEN, CDR2 SYDVKM. CDR3 in DNA: TGTGCCAGCAGTTTCATGCCCGGACAGGGTACGGTGGAAAAACTGTTTTTT. Protein: CASSFMPGQGTVEKLFF. The full variable domain, rest sourced from reference TRBV28 and TRBJ1-4, is DVKVTQSSRYLVKRTGEKVFLECVQDMDHENMFWYRQDPGLGLRLIYFSYDVKMKEKGDIPEGYSVSREKKERFSLILESASTNQTSMYLCASSFMPGQGTVEKLFFGSGTQLSVL.

This clonotype turned up a few times. The V gene is TRBV9, the J gene TRBJ2-1; the D gene is possibly TRBD1 (7 bases). The germline V and J ends were trimmed by 1 base and 2 bases, with 13 bases remaining between them. Germline CDR1 is SGDLS and CDR2 is YYNGEE. This CDR3 region has 16 residues. Here the CDR3 DNA reads TGTGCCAGCAGCGTATTTGCAGGGGGGCCCTACAATGAGCAGTTCTTC. It codes for CASSVFAGGPYNEQFF.

This clonotype was seen a handful of times. The V and J genes are TRBV2 and TRBJ2-1, with D unclear. Germline V lookup: CDR1 SNHLY, CDR2 FYNNEI. Trimming cost V 4 bases and J 5 bases, with 3 bases left between them. The CDR3 has 11 amino acids. CDR3 protein: CASSGHNEQFF. The CDR3 DNA reads as TGTGCCAGCAGTGGCCACAATGAGCAGTTCTTC.

A few counts support this clonotype. The chain couples TRBV20-1 to TRBJ1-1, with D unresolved. Trimming shortened V by 1 base and J by 0 bases, and 6 bases separated the two germline ends. The germline V gene has CDR1 DFQATT and CDR2 SNEGSKA (reference sequence). This CDR3 region has 13 residues. The CDR3 sequence is CSARASVNTEAFF. CDR3 nucleotides: TGCAGTGCTAGAGCTTCCGTGAACACTGAAGCTTTCTTT.

The chain carries TRBV12-3 or TRBV12-4 and TRBJ1-1; the D gene is possibly TRBD1 (5 bases). The V end lost 6 bases, the J end lost 4 bases, and 9 bases lay between the germline ends. This CDR3 has 12 residues. The CDR3 loop reads CASRHGGTEAFF. In nucleotides, the CDR3 is TGTGCCAGCAGGCACGGGGGCACTGAAGCTTTCTTT.

This clonotype was seen a handful of times. The chain links TRBV20-1 to TRBJ1-2; D uncertain. Germline V gene data show CDR1 as DFQATT and CDR2 as SNEGSKA (reference sequence). The CDR3 contains 14 residues. Trimming cost V 5 bases and J 3 bases, with 16 bases left between them. CDR3 sequence reads: CSAQPPGIHYGYTF. In DNA form, the CDR3 reads TGCAGTGCTCAGCCCCCCGGGATCCACTATGGCTACACCTTC.